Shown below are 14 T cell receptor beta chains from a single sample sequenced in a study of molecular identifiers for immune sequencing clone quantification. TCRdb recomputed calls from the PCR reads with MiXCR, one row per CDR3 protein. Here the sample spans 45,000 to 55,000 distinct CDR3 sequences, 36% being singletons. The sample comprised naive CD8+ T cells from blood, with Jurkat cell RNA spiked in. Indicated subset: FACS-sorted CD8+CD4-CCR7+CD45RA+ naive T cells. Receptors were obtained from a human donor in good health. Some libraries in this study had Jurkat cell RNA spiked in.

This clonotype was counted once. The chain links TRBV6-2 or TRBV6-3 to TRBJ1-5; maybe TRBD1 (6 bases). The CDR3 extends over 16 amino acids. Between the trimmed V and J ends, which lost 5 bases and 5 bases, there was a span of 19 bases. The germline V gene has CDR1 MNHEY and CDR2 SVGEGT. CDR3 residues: CASSRPWTAFHQPQHF. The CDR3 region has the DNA TGTGCCAGCAGTCGACCTTGGACAGCCTTCCATCAGCCCCAGCATTTT.

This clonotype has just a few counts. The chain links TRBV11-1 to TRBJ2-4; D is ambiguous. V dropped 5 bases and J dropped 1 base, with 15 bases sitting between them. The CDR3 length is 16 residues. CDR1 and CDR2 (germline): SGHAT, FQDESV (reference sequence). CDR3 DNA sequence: TGTGCCAGCAGCCTGAGTGCTACGCTGGCCAAAAACATTCAGTACTTC. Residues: CASSLSATLAKNIQYF.

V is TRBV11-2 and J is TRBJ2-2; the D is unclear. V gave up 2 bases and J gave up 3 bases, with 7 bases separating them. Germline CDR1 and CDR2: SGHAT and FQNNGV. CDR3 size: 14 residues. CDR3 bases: TGTGCCAGCAGCTTAATCGCGCACACCGGGGAGCTGTTTTTT. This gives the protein CASSLIAHTGELFF.

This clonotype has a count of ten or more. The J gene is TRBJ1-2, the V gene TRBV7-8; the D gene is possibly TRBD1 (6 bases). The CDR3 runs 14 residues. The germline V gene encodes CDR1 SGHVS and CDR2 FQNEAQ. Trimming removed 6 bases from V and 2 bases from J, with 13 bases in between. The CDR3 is CASSPEGENYGYTF. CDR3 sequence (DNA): TGTGCCAGCAGTCCAGAGGGGGAGAACTATGGCTACACCTTC.

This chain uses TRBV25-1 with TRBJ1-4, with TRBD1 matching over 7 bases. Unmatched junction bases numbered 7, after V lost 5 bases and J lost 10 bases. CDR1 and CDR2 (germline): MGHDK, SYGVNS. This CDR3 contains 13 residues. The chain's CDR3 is CASSTGTDGKLFF. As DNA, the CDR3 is TGTGCCAGCAGTACCGGGACAGATGGAAAACTGTTTTTT.

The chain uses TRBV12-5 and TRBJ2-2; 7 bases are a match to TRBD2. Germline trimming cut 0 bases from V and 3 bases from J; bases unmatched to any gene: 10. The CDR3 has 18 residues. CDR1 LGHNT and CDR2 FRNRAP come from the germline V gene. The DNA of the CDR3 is TGTGCTAGTGGTTTGGTATTATCCGGGAGGACCTACACCGGGGAGCTGTTTTTT. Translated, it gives CASGLVLSGRTYTGELFF.

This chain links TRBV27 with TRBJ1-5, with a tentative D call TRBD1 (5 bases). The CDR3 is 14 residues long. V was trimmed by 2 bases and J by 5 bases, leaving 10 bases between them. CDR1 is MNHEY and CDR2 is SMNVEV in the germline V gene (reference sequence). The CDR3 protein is CASSLGQGYQPQHF. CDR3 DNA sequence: TGTGCCAGCAGTTTAGGGCAGGGATATCAGCCCCAGCATTTT.

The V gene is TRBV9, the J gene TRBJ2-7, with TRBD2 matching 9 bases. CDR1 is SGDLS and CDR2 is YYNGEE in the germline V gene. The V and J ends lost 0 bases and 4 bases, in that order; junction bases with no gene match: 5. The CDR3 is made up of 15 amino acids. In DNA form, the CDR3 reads TGTGCCAGCAGCGTAGATAGCGGGAGAATGTACGAGCAGTACTTC. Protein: CASSVDSGRMYEQYF.

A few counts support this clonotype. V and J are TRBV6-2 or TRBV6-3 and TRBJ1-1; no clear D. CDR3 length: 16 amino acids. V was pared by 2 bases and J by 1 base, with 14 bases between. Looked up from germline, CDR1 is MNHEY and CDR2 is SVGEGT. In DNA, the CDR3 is TGTGCCAGCAGTTACAGGATCGGACGGACGAACACTGAAGCTTTCTTT. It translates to CASSYRIGRTNTEAFF.

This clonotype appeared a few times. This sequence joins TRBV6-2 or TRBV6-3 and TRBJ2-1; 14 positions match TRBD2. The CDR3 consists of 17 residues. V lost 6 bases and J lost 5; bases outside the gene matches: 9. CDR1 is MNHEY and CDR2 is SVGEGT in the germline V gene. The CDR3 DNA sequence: TGTGCCAGCAGCCCAGGGACTAGCGGGAGTGGCGACAATGAGCAGTTCTTC. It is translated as CASSPGTSGSGDNEQFF.

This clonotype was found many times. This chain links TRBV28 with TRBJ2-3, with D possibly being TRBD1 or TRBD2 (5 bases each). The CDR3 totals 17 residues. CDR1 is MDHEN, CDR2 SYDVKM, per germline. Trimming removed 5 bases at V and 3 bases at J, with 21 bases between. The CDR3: CASSPPRVSGDTDTQYF. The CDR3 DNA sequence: TGTGCCAGCAGTCCCCCCAGGGTGAGCGGAGATACAGATACGCAGTATTTT.

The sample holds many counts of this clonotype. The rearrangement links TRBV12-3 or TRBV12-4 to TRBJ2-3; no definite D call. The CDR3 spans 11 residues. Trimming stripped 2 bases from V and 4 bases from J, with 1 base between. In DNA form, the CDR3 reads TGTGCCAGCAGTTTATCAGATACGCAGTATTTT. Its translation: CASSLSDTQYF.

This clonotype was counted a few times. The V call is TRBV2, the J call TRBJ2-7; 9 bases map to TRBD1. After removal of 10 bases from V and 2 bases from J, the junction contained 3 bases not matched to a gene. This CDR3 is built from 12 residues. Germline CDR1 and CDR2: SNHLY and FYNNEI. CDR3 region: CAIRQGAYEQYF. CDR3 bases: TGTGCCATCCGACAGGGGGCCTACGAGCAGTACTTC.

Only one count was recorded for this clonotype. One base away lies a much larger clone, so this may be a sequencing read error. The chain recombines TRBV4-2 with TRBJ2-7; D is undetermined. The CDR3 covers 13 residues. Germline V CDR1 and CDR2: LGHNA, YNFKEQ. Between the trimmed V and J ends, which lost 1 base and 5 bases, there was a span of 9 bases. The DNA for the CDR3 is TGTGCCAGCAGCCAAGTTACGCGCCACGAGCAGTACTTC. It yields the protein CASSQVTRHEQYF.